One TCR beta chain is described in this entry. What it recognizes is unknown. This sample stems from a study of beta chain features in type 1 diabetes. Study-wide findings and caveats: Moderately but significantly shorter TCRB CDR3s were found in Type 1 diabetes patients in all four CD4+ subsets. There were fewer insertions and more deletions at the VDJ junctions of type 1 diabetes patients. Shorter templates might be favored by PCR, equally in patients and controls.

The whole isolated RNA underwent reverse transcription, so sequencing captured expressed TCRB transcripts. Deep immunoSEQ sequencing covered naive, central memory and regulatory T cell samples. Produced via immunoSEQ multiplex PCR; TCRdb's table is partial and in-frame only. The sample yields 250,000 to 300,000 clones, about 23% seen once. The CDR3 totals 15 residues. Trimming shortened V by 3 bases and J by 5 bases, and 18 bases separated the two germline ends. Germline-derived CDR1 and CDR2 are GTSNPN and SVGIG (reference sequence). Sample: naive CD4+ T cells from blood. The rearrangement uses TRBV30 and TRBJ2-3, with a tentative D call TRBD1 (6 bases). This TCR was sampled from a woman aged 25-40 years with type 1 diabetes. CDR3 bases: TGTGCCTGGAGGCCCGGACAGCCAAATGGAGATACGCAGTATTTT. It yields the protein CAWRPGQPNGDTQYF. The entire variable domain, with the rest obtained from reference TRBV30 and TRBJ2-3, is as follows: SQTIHQWPATLVQPVGSPLSLECTVEGTSNPNLYWYRQAAGRGLQLLFYSVGIGQISSEVPQNLSASRPQDRQFILSSKKLLLSDSGFYLCAWRPGQPNGDTQYFGPGTRLTVL.